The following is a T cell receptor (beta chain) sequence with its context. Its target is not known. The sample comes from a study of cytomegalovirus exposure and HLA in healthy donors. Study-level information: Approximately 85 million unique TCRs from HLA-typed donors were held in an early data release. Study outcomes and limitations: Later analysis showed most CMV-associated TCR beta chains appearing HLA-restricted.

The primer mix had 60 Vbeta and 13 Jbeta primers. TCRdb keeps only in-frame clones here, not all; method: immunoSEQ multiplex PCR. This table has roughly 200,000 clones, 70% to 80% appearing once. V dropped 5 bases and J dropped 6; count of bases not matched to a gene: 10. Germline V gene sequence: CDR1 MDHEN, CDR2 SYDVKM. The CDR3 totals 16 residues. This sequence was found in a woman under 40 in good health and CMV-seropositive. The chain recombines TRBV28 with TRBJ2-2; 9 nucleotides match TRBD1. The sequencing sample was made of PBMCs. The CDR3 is CASSPSGQGKAGELFF. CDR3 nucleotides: TGTGCCAGCAGTCCCTCGGGACAGGGAAAGGCCGGGGAGCTGTTTTTT.